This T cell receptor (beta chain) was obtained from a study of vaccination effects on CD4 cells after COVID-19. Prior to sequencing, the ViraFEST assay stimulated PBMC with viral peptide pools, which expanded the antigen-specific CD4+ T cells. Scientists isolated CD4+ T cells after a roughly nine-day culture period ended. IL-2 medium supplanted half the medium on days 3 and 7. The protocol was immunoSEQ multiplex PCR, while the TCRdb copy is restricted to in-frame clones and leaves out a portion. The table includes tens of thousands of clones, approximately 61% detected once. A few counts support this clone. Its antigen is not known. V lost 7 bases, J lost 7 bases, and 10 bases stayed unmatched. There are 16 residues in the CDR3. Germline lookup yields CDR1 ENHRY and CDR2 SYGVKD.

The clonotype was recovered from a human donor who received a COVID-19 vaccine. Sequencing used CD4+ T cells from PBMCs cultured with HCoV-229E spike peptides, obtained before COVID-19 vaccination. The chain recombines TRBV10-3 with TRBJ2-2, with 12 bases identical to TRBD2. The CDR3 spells CAITQTSGSKYGELFF. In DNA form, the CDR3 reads TGTGCCATCACCCAGACTAGCGGGAGTAAATACGGGGAGCTGTTTTTT.